The 12 T cell receptor beta chains below come from one sample, sequenced in a study of T cell changes during pregnancy in multiple sclerosis. Assay used: immunoSEQ multiplex PCR; TCRdb lists only in-frame clones, some missing. Altogether roughly 20,000 clones are present, around 89% being singletons, with the ten largest covering under 9%. The sequencing used CD8+ T cells from peripheral blood mononuclear cells, collected in the first trimester of pregnancy. These receptors all stem from a female donor with multiple sclerosis, enrolled in a pregnancy study.

The rearrangement joins TRBV4-1 to TRBJ1-1, with a possible D match to TRBD1 (5 bases). CDR3 length equals 15 residues. From germline, CDR1 is MGHRA and CDR2 YSYEKL. V gave up 0 bases and J gave up 3 bases, with 11 bases separating them. In nucleotides, the CDR3 is TGCGCCAGCAGCCAAGAGGCTGCAGGGCACACTGAAGCTTTCTTT. Its protein is CASSQEAAGHTEAFF.

This rearrangement joins TRBV19 to TRBJ1-5, with a possible D match to TRBD1 (6 bases). The germline V gene encodes CDR1 LNHDA and CDR2 SQIVND (reference sequence). CDR3 length equals 14 residues. Trimming cost V 6 bases and J 4 bases, with 13 bases left between them. In DNA, the CDR3 is TGTGCCAGTAGAGCCGGGACACCAAATCAGCCCCAGCATTTT. As protein: CASRAGTPNQPQHF.

The V gene is TRBV27, the J gene TRBJ2-1, with D possibly being TRBD1 (5 bases). Per the germline V gene, CDR1 is MNHEY and CDR2 is SMNVEV (reference sequence). There are 12 residues in the CDR3. Trimming took off 4 bases at V and 6 bases at J, with 7 bases between the two ends. CDR3 loop: CASSSRVNEQFF. DNA of the CDR3: TGTGCCAGCAGTTCCAGGGTCAATGAGCAGTTCTTC.

The chain employs TRBV19 and TRBJ2-1; 9 bases are a match to TRBD2. There are 15 residues in the CDR3. Germline lookup yields CDR1 LNHDA and CDR2 SQIVND (reference sequence). The V gene end was trimmed by 1 base and the J gene end by 7 bases; junction bases not matched to a gene: 5. The chain's CDR3 is CASSIVSGRWNEQFF. As DNA, the CDR3 is TGTGCCAGTAGTATAGTTAGCGGGAGATGGAATGAGCAGTTCTTC.

The rearrangement uses TRBV5-1 and TRBJ2-1, with TRBD2 matching 11 bases. The CDR3 is made up of 14 amino acids. Germline CDR1 SGHRS, CDR2 YFSETQ. V was pared by 4 bases and J by 7 bases, with 4 bases of the junction left unmatched. CDR3 sequence: CASSLTSGNNEQFF. For the CDR3, the DNA is TGCGCCAGCAGCCTGACTAGCGGGAATAATGAGCAGTTCTTC. Full variable domain (remainder filled in from reference TRBV5-1 and TRBJ2-1): KAGVTQTPRYLIKTRGQQVTLSCSPISGHRSVSWYQQTPGQGLQFLFEYFSETQRNKGNFPGRFSGRQFSNSRSEMNVSTLELGDSALYLCASSLTSGNNEQFFGPGTRLTVL.

The CDR3 bases are TGTGCCACCAAGGACAGATCCCTAGCCAAAAACATTCAGTACTTC. This translates into CATKDRSLAKNIQYF. This rearrangement joins TRBV19 to TRBJ2-4; D is possibly TRBD1 (6 bases). Germline V gives CDR1 LNHDA, CDR2 SQIVND (reference sequence). CDR3 length: 15 amino acids. Trimming shortened V by 10 bases and J by 0 bases, and 16 bases separated the two germline ends.

The chain uses TRBV27 and TRBJ2-3, with TRBD2 matching 11 bases. V gave up 8 bases and J gave up 6 bases; unmatched junction bases: 10. The CDR3 loop spans 15 amino acids. In germline, CDR1 is MNHEY, CDR2 SMNVEV (reference sequence). The CDR3 sequence is CASGTGTSGLDTQYF. CDR3 in DNA: TGTGCCAGCGGGACCGGGACTAGCGGACTGGATACGCAGTATTTT.

The rearrangement links TRBV9 to TRBJ2-3, with a possible D match to TRBD2 (5 bases). Germline CDR1 reads SGDLS; CDR2 reads YYNGEE. This CDR3 comprises 15 residues. Trimming stripped 0 bases from V and 4 bases from J, with 12 bases between. CDR3 nucleotide sequence: TGTGCCAGCAGCGTAGCTGGACGGGATCCAGATACGCAGTATTTT. The encoded protein is CASSVAGRDPDTQYF. Full variable domain (remainder filled in from reference TRBV9 and TRBJ2-3): DSGVTQTPKHLITATGQRVTLRCSPRSGDLSVYWYQQSLDQGLQFLIQYYNGEERAKGNILERFSAQQFPDLHSELNLSSLELGDSALYFCASSVAGRDPDTQYFGPGTRLTVL.

This clone appeared a single time. The chain carries TRBV27 and TRBJ2-1, with 14 positions matching TRBD2. V lost 6 bases to trimming and J lost 6 bases; unmatched junction nucleotides: 4. Germline CDR1 reads MNHEY; CDR2 reads SMNVEV (reference sequence). The CDR3 is made up of 15 amino acids. CDR3 DNA sequence: TGTGCCAGCAGCCGAGGGACTAGCGGGAGCAATGAGCAGTTCTTC. Its protein product is CASSRGTSGSNEQFF.

The chain combines TRBV11-3 with TRBJ2-6; 7 positions match TRBD1. V lost 6 bases and J lost 0; bases outside the gene matches: 17. The CDR3 spans 20 residues. The germline CDR1 and CDR2 sequences are SGHNT and YENEEA. CDR3 residues: CASRRQGMSPQSSGANVLTF. The DNA for the CDR3 is TGTGCCAGCAGACGACAGGGAATGAGCCCCCAAAGCTCTGGGGCCAACGTCCTGACTTTC.

The J gene is TRBJ2-2, the V gene TRBV6-4, with TRBD1 matching over 7 bases. CDR1 and CDR2 from the germline V gene are MRHNA and SNTAGT. V shed 4 bases, J shed 3 bases, and the junction held 5 bases outside the gene matches. There are 15 residues in the CDR3. CDR3 bases: TGTGCCAGCAGTGTCCAGGGGGACCACACCGGGGAGCTGTTTTTT. Its protein is CASSVQGDHTGELFF.

Here the CDR3 reads CASSLGSGSPDTQYF. The CDR3 nucleotides read TGTGCCAGCAGCTTAGGTAGCGGGAGTCCGGATACGCAGTATTTT. This sequence joins TRBV7-6 and TRBJ2-3; 9 nucleotides match TRBD2. Germline assignment: CDR1 SGHVS and CDR2 FNYEAQ. The length of the CDR3 is 15 residues. The V gene end was trimmed by 1 base and the J gene end by 6 bases; junction bases not matched to a gene: 5.